The 29 T cell receptor beta chains presented below share a single source sample, sequenced in a study of cytomegalovirus exposure and HLA in healthy donors. Both 60 Vbeta primers and 13 Jbeta primers went into the PCR. The repertoire was sequenced with immunoSEQ multiplex PCR; TCRdb's copy has only in-frame clones and lacks some. This sample has some 140,000 clones, with 80% found just once. Sequenced input: PBMCs. Receptor source: a male donor in good health and CMV-seropositive.

This chain connects TRBV4-2 to TRBJ2-7; 9 nucleotides match TRBD1. The germline gives CDR1 LGHNA, CDR2 YNFKEQ. CDR3 length equals 19 residues. Unmatched junction bases numbered 16, after V lost 4 bases and J lost 0 bases. The CDR3 coding sequence is TGTGCCAGCAGCCCACAGGGGGCCGCCACAGGGGGGAGCTCCTACGAGCAGTACTTC. Translating gives CASSPQGAATGGSSYEQYF.

To note about this clone: Other DNA sequences within the sample encode an identical CDR3. The J gene is TRBJ1-5, the V gene TRBV18; D uncertain. The germline CDR1 and CDR2 sequences are KGHSH and LQKENI. Trimming took 5 bases from V and 0 from J, leaving 14 bases between them. This CDR3 comprises 16 residues. The DNA for the CDR3 is TGTGCCAGCTCAGGAGGCGTCGGGGATAGCAATCAGCCCCAGCATTTT. Amino acids: CASSGGVGDSNQPQHF. Variable domain in full (rest from reference TRBV18 and TRBJ1-5): NAGVMQNPRHLVRRRGQEARLRCSPMKGHSHVYWYRQLPEEGLKFMVYLQKENIIDESGMPKERFSAEFPKEGPSILRIQQVVRGDSAAYFCASSGGVGDSNQPQHFGDGTRLSIL.

This clone turned up a few times. J is TRBJ2-5 and V is TRBV7-9; 11 bases are a match to TRBD2. Germline V gives CDR1 SEHNR, CDR2 FQNEAQ (reference sequence). With 1 base clipped from V and 4 bases from J, the junction kept 8 bases outside the gene matches. The CDR3 covers 17 residues. The CDR3 DNA follows: TGTGCCAGCAGCTTAGGATTACTAGCGGGGGCGAGAGAGACCCAGTACTTC. Translating it yields CASSLGLLAGARETQYF.

The genes are TRBV19 and TRBJ2-5; tentatively, D is TRBD2 (6 bases). Trimming pared 3 bases from V and 4 bases from J, leaving 15 bases between. The CDR3 runs 15 residues. CDR1 and CDR2 (germline): LNHDA, SQIVND (reference sequence). The CDR3: CASSMGLAGGETQYF. CDR3 sequence (DNA): TGTGCCAGTAGTATGGGCCTAGCCGGGGGAGAGACCCAGTACTTC. The full variable domain, with the rest looked up from reference TRBV19 and TRBJ2-5, is DGGITQSPKYLFRKEGQNVTLSCEQNLNHDAMYWYRQDPGQGLRLIYYSQIVNDFQKGDIAEGYSVSREKKESFPLTVTSAQKNPTAFYLCASSMGLAGGETQYFGPGTRLLVL.

J is TRBJ2-3 and V is TRBV9; 11 bases align to TRBD2. The trim removed 2 bases at V and 2 bases at J, leaving 4 bases unmatched. This CDR3 has 16 residues. Germline lookup yields CDR1 SGDLS and CDR2 YYNGEE. The CDR3 reads CASSVNSGGATDTQYF. In DNA form, the CDR3 reads TGTGCCAGCAGCGTCAATAGCGGGGGGGCCACAGATACGCAGTATTTT.

This chain joins TRBV7-9 and TRBJ2-7; D ambiguous. Trimming left V 1 base short and J 0 bases short, with 4 bases between. Germline V gives CDR1 SEHNR, CDR2 FQNEAQ (reference sequence). CDR3 length: 13 residues. The CDR3 sequence is CASSLESSYEQYF. As DNA, the CDR3 is TGTGCCAGCAGCTTAGAGAGCTCCTACGAGCAGTACTTC.

The chain recombines TRBV21-1 with TRBJ2-3; the table's D call, TRBD2, has no DNA check behind it. TRBV21-1 is a listed pseudogene. CDR3 length: 16 amino acids. CDR3 amino acids: CASSPPRVLAEDTQYF. DNA for the CDR3: TGTGCCAGCAGCCCCCCTCGGGTCCTAGCGGAAGATACGCAGTATTTT.

The chain combines TRBV6-5 with TRBJ1-1, with D hard to call. The CDR3 covers 13 residues. The germline V and J ends were trimmed by 4 bases and 6 bases, with 12 bases remaining between them. CDR1 is MNHEY and CDR2 is SVGAGI in the germline V gene. Here the CDR3 reads CASSWRVNAEAFF. CDR3 sequence (DNA): TGTGCCAGCAGTTGGAGGGTTAATGCTGAAGCTTTCTTT.

This clone was picked up one time. J is TRBJ2-7 and V is TRBV27; a possible D gene is TRBD1 (5 bases). Per the germline V gene, CDR1 is MNHEY and CDR2 is SMNVEV (reference sequence). The CDR3 totals 16 residues. Trimming took 3 bases from V and 3 from J, leaving 18 bases between them. Here the CDR3 reads CASSFSGPRPVYEQYF. For the CDR3, the DNA is TGTGCCAGCAGTTTTTCAGGGCCGCGCCCCGTCTACGAGCAGTACTTC.

J is TRBJ1-4 and V is TRBV7-9, with unresolved D. The CDR3 runs to 14 residues. Germline CDR1 reads SEHNR; CDR2 reads FQNEAQ (reference sequence). V was cut by 5 bases and J by 6 bases, with 13 bases left in between. The CDR3 region has the DNA TGTGCCAGCAGCGTGCGTGGAGGCGATGAAAAACTGTTTTTT. Translated: CASSVRGGDEKLFF.

About this clone itself: Relative to the germline gene, one junction end is altered; a read error may explain this. Other DNA sequences in this specimen translate into the identical CDR3. The chain is built from TRBV9 and TRBJ2-1; TRBD2 agrees at 9 bases. This CDR3 comprises 14 residues. Germline V gives CDR1 SGDLS, CDR2 YYNGEE. The CDR3 region is CASSVAGAYNEQFF. CDR3 nucleotides: TGTGCCAGCAGTGTAGCGGGGGCCTACAATGAGCAGTTCTTC.

The chain carries TRBV7-9 and TRBJ2-1; TRBD1 matches at 10 bases. Germline V CDR1 and CDR2: SEHNR, FQNEAQ (reference sequence). This CDR3 has 15 amino acids. V gave up 3 bases and J gave up 6 bases; unmatched junction bases: 5. CDR3 bases: TGTGCCAGCAGCTTCGGGAGACAGGGGGCCAATGAGCAGTTCTTC. Its protein is CASSFGRQGANEQFF.

The chain has TRBV6-1 and TRBJ1-2; TRBD1 agrees at 7 bases. Germline V gene data show CDR1 as MNHNS and CDR2 as SASEGT. This CDR3 is built from 13 residues. With V trimmed by 6 bases and J by 6 bases, 7 bases remained unmatched. The CDR3, as DNA: TGTGCCAGCAGGGCGACAGGGATCAATGGCTACACCTTC. Translating gives CASRATGINGYTF.

In the case of this clone: The sample contains more than one DNA sequence encoding this CDR3. This chain connects TRBV4-2 to TRBJ2-1; 8 nucleotides align to TRBD2. The CDR3 runs to 15 residues. Germline values: CDR1 LGHNA, CDR2 YNFKEQ. The V and J ends lost 0 bases and 4 bases, in that order; junction bases with no gene match: 2. CDR3 in DNA: TGTGCCAGCAGCCAAGAACGGGGGGGTTACAATGAGCAGTTCTTC. It specifies CASSQERGGYNEQFF.

The chain joins TRBV2 to TRBJ1-1; maybe TRBD1 (6 bases). CDR1 and CDR2 (germline): SNHLY, FYNNEI. The CDR3 runs to 14 residues. V lost 4 bases and J 2 bases, leaving 11 bases between the germline ends. CDR3 sequence: CASSAMGANTEAFF. The CDR3 DNA follows: TGTGCCAGCAGTGCGATGGGGGCTAACACTGAAGCTTTCTTT.

This chain joins TRBV27 and TRBJ2-2; TRBD2 agrees at 8 bases. This CDR3 contains 15 residues. From germline, CDR1 is MNHEY and CDR2 SMNVEV (reference sequence). With V trimmed by 7 bases and J by 1 base, 5 bases remained unmatched. The CDR3 spells CASTLAAQNTGELFF. In nucleotides, the CDR3 is TGTGCCAGCACACTAGCGGCCCAGAACACCGGGGAGCTGTTTTTT.

This chain uses TRBV5-4 with TRBJ1-2; D gene uncertain. The CDR3 length is 14 residues. Germline values: CDR1 SGHNT, CDR2 YYREEE (reference sequence). Trimming removed 5 bases from V and 1 base from J, with 12 bases in between. The CDR3 coding sequence is TGTGCCAGCAGGGGCCCTAGCAATAACTATGGCTACACCTTC. Encoded protein: CASRGPSNNYGYTF.

CDR3 in DNA: TGTGCCAGCAGTATTAGACAGGGTGGGACAGATACGCAGTATTTT. It encodes CASSIRQGGTDTQYF. The rearrangement uses TRBV28 and TRBJ2-3; 7 bases match TRBD1. This CDR3 contains 15 residues. V shed 5 bases and J 3 bases; nucleotides not matched to a gene: 8. The germline V gene has CDR1 MDHEN and CDR2 SYDVKM.

The chain carries TRBV29-1 and TRBJ1-2; D is unresolved. The CDR3 spans 17 residues. Per the germline V gene, CDR1 is SQVTM and CDR2 is ANQGSEA. V lost 4 bases, J lost 4 bases, and 25 bases lay in between. For the CDR3, the DNA is TGCAGCGTTGTTGGGCGGGCAGAGGCCAGCGGGGTCTATGGCTACACCTTC. This codes for CSVVGRAEASGVYGYTF.

The V and J genes are TRBV27 and TRBJ2-1, with a weak D call TRBD1 (7 bases). The V gene's germline CDR1 is MNHEY and CDR2 SMNVEV (reference sequence). The CDR3 is made up of 12 amino acids. V lost 6 bases to trimming and J lost 14 bases, with 17 bases between them. CDR3 sequence (DNA): TGTGCCAGCAGACCATGGGGCAGGGGGGAGTTCTTC. This codes for CASRPWGRGEFF.

The chain links TRBV13 to TRBJ2-7; TRBD2 agrees at 7 bases. With V trimmed by 5 bases and J by 2 bases, 0 bases remained unmatched. The V gene's germline CDR1 is PRHDT and CDR2 FYEKMQ (reference sequence). This CDR3 contains 12 residues. The DNA of the CDR3 is TGTGCCAGCAGCGGGGGGGCCTACGAGCAGTACTTC. It specifies CASSGGAYEQYF.

The sample holds one count of this clone. The DNA of the CDR3 is TGTGCCAGCAGGGGGACTAGCGGCTACAATGAGCAGTTCTTC. The encoded protein is CASRGTSGYNEQFF. V is TRBV2 and J is TRBJ2-1; 11 bases line up with TRBD2. The germline V gene encodes CDR1 SNHLY and CDR2 FYNNEI. CDR3 length equals 14 residues. Unmatched junction bases numbered 1, after V lost 6 bases and J lost 3 bases. Combining the CDR3 with reference TRBV2 and TRBJ2-1 gives the whole variable domain EPEVTQTPSHQVTQMGQEVILRCVPISNHLYFYWYRQILGQKVEFLVSFYNNEISEKSEIFDDQFSVERPDGSNFTLKIRSTKLEDSAMYFCASRGTSGYNEQFFGPGTRLTVL.

This chain connects TRBV28 to TRBJ2-5; TRBD2 matches 8 bases. This CDR3 has 19 amino acids. Per the germline V gene, CDR1 is MDHEN and CDR2 is SYDVKM. V trimming: 6 bases; J trimming: 4 bases; junction bases outside the gene matches: 22. The CDR3 protein is CASSNAGLAGRGSIETQYF. Here the CDR3 DNA reads TGTGCCAGCAGCAACGCCGGGCTAGCGGGTAGGGGGAGTATAGAGACCCAGTACTTC.

J is TRBJ1-4 and V is TRBV4-1; TRBD1 is a possible D gene (5 bases). The CDR3 loop spans 16 amino acids. Germline assignment: CDR1 MGHRA and CDR2 YSYEKL. Trimming took off 5 bases at V and 8 bases at J, with 21 bases between the two ends. The CDR3 coding sequence is TGCGCCAGCAGCAAAGGAGGGTGGGGGGTTCGCGAAAAACTGTTTTTT. It encodes CASSKGGWGVREKLFF.

The V and J genes are TRBV13 and TRBJ1-3; possible D gene TRBD1, 5 bases. Germline V gene sequence: CDR1 PRHDT, CDR2 FYEKMQ (reference sequence). The CDR3 is made up of 14 amino acids. V gave up 2 bases and J gave up 8 bases, with 13 bases separating them. The CDR3 is CASSLRGLVDTIYF. The CDR3 DNA sequence: TGTGCCAGCAGCTTACGGGGGTTGGTCGACACCATATATTTT.

This clone has only one observation. The chain employs TRBV19 and TRBJ2-3; 8 bases fit TRBD2. Germline trimming cut 7 bases from V and 0 bases from J; bases unmatched to any gene: 3. This CDR3 region has 14 residues. Germline V gives CDR1 LNHDA, CDR2 SQIVND (reference sequence). DNA of the CDR3: TGTGCCAGTATCCCTAGCGGGAGCACAGATACGCAGTATTTT. Translated: CASIPSGSTDTQYF.

The chain employs TRBV4-1 and TRBJ2-1, with 11 nucleotides matching TRBD2. The length of the CDR3 is 15 residues. The ends lost 6 bases at V and 4 bases at J; junction bases unmatched: 5. Germline V gene sequence: CDR1 MGHRA, CDR2 YSYEKL. This CDR3 reads CASRQGLAAYNEQFF. The CDR3 DNA is TGCGCCAGCAGGCAGGGACTAGCGGCTTACAATGAGCAGTTCTTC.

V gene TRBV6-5 combines with J gene TRBJ2-2; D uncertain. Trimming pared 5 bases from V and 1 base from J, leaving 8 bases between. Per the germline V gene, CDR1 is MNHEY and CDR2 is SVGAGI. The CDR3 has 14 residues. The CDR3 sequence is CASSPSLNTGELFF. CDR3 bases: TGTGCCAGCAGTCCCTCTCTGAACACCGGGGAGCTGTTTTTT.

The gene calls are TRBV5-6 and TRBJ2-3, with 11 bases fitting TRBD2. The trim removed 1 base at V and 0 bases at J, leaving 1 base unmatched. The CDR3 covers 16 residues. Per germline, CDR1 SGHDT and CDR2 YYEEEE. The CDR3 loop is CASSLPSGGSTDTQYF. The CDR3 DNA reads as TGTGCCAGCAGCTTGCCTAGCGGGGGGAGCACAGATACGCAGTATTTT. The full variable domain, completed using reference TRBV5-6 and TRBJ2-3, is DAGVTQSPTHLIKTRGQQVTLRCSPKSGHDTVSWYQQALGQGPQFIFQYYEEEERQRGNFPDRFSGHQFPNYSSELNVNALLLGDSALYLCASSLPSGGSTDTQYFGPGTRLTVL.